The entry below gives a single T cell receptor (beta chain) sequence along with its context. This sample was taken from a study of tumor-infiltrating lymphocytes in primary liver carcinoma. Background on the study: Donors had hepatocellular carcinoma or combined HCC and intrahepatic cholangiocarcinoma. Staging of the tumors gave T1-T3 N0M0, with widths of about 4.2 to 11 cm.

cDNA specific to TCR beta was made from approximately 0.55 ug of total RNA, with a constant-region primer employed for priming. For TCR beta, libraries were produced by three nested multiplex PCR rounds using slightly modified ARM-PCR. TRBV1-TRBV30 forward primers paired with a C-beta reverse primer drove the first two PCR rounds, about 10 cycles each. A single record per CDR3 protein comes from TCRdb applying MiXCR to the multiplex PCR reads. The sample has roughly 120,000 distinct CDR3 sequences, 55% to 65% seen once; the top ten hold around 8.5%. Between the trimmed V and J ends, which lost 5 bases and 3 bases, there was a span of 14 bases. The V gene's germline CDR1 is MNHEY and CDR2 SVGAGI. The CDR3 runs to 15 residues. RNA and DNA were co-extracted from approximately 20-30 mg of unsorted bulk tissue.

The receptor was derived from an older woman with primary liver carcinoma and hepatitis B virus infection. The chain carries TRBV6-5 and TRBJ2-1; D is perhaps TRBD1 or TRBD2 (7 bases each). Sequenced material: liver tumor tissue from sampling region 1. As for subset: tumor region T1, superior pole. This CDR3 is CASSDQGGVYNEQFF. As DNA, the CDR3 is TGTGCCAGCAGTGACCAGGGGGGGGTCTACAATGAGCAGTTCTTC.